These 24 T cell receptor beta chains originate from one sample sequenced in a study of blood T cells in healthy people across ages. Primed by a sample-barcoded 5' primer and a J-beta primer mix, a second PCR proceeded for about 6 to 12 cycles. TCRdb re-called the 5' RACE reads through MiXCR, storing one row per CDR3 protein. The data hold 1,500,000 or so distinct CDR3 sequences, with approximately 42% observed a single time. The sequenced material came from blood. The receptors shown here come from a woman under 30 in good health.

In nucleotides, the CDR3 is TGCAGTGCTAGGGGAAATACAGGGGGCGATGAAAAACTGTTTTTT. This gives the protein CSARGNTGGDEKLFF. The chain combines TRBV20-1 with TRBJ1-4; TRBD1 matches 9 bases. CDR1 is DFQATT, CDR2 SNEGSKA, per germline (reference sequence). The CDR3 spans 15 residues. V was pared by 3 bases and J by 6 bases, with 8 bases of the junction left unmatched.

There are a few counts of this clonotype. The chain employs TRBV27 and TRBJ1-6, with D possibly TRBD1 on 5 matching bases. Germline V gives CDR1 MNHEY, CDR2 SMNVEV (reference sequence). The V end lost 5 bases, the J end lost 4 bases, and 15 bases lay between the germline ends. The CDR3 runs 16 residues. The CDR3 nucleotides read TGTGCCAGCAGTGGTACGGGGCTAGGGTATAATTCACCCCTCCACTTT. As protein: CASSGTGLGYNSPLHF.

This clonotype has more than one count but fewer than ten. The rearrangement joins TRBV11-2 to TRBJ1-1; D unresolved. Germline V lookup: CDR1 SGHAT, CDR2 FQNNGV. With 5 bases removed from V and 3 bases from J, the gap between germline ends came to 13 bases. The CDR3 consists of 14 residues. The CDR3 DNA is TGTGCCAGCAGCCGAGGGCGGTCCCACACTGAAGCTTTCTTT. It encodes CASSRGRSHTEAFF.

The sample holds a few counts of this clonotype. The chain's CDR3 is CASRRDIYNEQFF. The CDR3 DNA is TGTGCCAGCAGGAGGGACATCTACAATGAGCAGTTCTTC. V is TRBV6-1 and J is TRBJ2-1, with D possibly matching TRBD1 (6 bases). V gave up 6 bases and J gave up 3 bases, with 9 bases separating them. There are 13 residues in the CDR3. The germline gives CDR1 MNHNS, CDR2 SASEGT.

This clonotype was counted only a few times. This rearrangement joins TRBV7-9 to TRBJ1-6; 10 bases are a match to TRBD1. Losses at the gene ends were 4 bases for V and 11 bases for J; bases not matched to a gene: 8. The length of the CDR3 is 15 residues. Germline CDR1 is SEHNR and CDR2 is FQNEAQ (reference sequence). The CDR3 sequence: CASSSETGGMTPLHF. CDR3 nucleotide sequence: TGTGCCAGCAGCTCAGAGACAGGGGGCATGACACCCCTCCACTTT.

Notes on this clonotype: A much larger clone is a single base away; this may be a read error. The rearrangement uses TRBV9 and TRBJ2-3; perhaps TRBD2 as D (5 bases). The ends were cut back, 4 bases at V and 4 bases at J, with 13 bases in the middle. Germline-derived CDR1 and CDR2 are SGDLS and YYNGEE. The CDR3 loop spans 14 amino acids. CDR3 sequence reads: CASSPEASSDTQYF. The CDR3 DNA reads TGTGCCAGCAGCCCGGAGGCTAGCTCAGATACGCAGTATTTT. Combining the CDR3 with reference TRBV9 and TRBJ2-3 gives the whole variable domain DSGVTQTPKHLITATGQRVTLRCSPRSGDLSVYWYQQSLDQGLQFLIQYYNGEERAKGNILERFSAQQFPDLHSELNLSSLELGDSALYFCASSPEASSDTQYFGPGTRLTVL.

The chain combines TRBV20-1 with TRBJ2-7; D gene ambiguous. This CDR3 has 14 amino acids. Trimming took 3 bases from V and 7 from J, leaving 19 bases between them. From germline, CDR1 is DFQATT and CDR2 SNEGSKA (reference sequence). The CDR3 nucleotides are TGCAGTGCTAGGGCGGCAACTTATCTGGGTGAGCAGTACTTC. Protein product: CSARAATYLGEQYF.

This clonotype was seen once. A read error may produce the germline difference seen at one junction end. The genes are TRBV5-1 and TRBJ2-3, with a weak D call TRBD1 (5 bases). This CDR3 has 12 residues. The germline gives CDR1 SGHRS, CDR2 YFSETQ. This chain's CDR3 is CASSPHTGTQYF. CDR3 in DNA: TGCGCCAGCAGCCCCCACACAGGTACGCAGTATTTT.

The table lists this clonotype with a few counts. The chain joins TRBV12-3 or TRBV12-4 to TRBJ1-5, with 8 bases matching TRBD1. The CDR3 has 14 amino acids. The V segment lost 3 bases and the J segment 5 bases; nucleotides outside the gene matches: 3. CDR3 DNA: TGTGCCAGCAGTTTCAGGGGGCGCGATCAGCCCCAGCATTTT. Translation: CASSFRGRDQPQHF.

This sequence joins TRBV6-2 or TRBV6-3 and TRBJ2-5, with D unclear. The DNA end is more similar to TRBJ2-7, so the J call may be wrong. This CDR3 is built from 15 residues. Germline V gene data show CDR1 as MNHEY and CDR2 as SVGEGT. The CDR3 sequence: CASSYGVWLVYEQYF. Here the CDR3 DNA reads TGTGCCAGCAGTTACGGGGTGTGGCTCGTCTACGAGCAGTACTTC.

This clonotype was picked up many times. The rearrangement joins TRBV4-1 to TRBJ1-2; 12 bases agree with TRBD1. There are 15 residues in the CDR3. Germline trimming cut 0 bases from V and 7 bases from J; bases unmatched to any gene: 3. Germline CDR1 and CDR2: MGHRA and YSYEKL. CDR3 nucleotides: TGCGCCAGCAGCCAAGAGGGACAGGGGGCGTGTGGCTACACCTTC. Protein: CASSQEGQGACGYTF.

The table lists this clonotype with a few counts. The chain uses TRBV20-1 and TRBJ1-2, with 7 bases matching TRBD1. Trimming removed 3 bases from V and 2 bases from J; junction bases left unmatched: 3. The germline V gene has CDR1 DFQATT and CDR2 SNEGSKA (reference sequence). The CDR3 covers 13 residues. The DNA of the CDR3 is TGCAGTGCTAGCCAGGGGGGAAACTATGGCTACACCTTC. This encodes CSASQGGNYGYTF.

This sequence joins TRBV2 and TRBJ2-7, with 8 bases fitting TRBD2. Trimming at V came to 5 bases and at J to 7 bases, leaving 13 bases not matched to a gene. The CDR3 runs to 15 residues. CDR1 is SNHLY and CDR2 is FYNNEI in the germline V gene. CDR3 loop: CASSPGTRLYNEQYF. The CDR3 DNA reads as TGTGCCAGCAGTCCCGGGACTAGACTTTACAATGAGCAGTACTTC.

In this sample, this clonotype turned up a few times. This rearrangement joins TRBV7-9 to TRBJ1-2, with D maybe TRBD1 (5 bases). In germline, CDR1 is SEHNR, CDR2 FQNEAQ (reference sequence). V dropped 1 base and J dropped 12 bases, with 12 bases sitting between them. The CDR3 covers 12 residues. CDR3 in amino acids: CASSLGAGQDTF. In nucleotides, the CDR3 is TGTGCCAGCAGCTTAGGGGCAGGGCAGGACACCTTC.

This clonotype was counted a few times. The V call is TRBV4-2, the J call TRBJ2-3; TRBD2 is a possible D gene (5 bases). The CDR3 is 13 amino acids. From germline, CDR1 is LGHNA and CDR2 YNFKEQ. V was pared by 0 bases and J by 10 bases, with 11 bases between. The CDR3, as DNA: TGTGCCAGCAGCCAAGATCGCCTAGCTGCGCAGTATTTT. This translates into CASSQDRLAAQYF.

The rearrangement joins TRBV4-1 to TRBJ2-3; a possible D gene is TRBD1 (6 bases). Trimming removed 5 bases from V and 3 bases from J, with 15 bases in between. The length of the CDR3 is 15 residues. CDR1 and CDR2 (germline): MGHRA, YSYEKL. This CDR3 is CASSYTGISTDTQYF. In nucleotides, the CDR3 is TGCGCCAGCAGCTATACAGGGATAAGTACAGATACGCAGTATTTT.

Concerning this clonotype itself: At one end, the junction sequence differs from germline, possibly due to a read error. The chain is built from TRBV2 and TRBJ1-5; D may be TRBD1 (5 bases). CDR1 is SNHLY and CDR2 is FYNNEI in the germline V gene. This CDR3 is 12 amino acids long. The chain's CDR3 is CASSAGNQSQHF. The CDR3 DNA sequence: TGTGCCAGCAGTGCAGGGAATCAGTCCCAGCATTTT.

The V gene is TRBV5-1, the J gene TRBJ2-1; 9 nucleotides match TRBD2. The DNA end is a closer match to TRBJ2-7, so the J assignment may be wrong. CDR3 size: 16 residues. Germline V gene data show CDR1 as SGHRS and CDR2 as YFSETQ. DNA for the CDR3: TGCGCCAGCAGAAGGTCCCCTAGCGGGGTATACAATGAGCAGTACTTC. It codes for CASRRSPSGVYNEQYF.

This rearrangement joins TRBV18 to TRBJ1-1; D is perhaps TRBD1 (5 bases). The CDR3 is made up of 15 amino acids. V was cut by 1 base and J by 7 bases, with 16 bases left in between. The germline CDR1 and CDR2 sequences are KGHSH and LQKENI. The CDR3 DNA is TGTGCCAGCTCACCACGGGGCAGCTGGTCCAGTGAAGCTTTCTTT. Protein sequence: CASSPRGSWSSEAFF.

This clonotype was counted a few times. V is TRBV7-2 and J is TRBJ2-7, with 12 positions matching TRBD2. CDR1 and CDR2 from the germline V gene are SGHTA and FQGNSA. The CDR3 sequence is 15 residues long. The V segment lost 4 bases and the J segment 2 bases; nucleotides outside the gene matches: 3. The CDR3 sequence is CASSWSSGGAYEQYF. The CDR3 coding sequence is TGTGCCAGCAGCTGGTCTAGCGGGGGGGCCTACGAGCAGTACTTC.

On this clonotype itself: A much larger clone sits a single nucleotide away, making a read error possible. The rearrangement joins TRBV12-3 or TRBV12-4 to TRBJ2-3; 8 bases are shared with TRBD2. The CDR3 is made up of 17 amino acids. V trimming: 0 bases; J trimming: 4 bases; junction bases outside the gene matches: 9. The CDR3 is CASSLAQGGRSADTQYF. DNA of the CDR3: TGTGCCAGCAGTTTAGCGCAGGGCGGGAGGAGCGCAGATACGCAGTATTTT.

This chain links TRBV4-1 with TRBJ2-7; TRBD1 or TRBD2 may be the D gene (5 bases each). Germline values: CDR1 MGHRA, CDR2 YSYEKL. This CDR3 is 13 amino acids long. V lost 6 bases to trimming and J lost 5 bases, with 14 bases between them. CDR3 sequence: CASRRDGANEQYF. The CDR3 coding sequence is TGCGCCAGCAGAAGGGACGGCGCTAACGAGCAGTACTTC.

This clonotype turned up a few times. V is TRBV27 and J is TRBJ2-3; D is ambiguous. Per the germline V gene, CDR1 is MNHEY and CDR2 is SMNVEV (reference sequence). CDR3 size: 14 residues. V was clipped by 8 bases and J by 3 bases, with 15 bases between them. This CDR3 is CASFGRASTDTQYF. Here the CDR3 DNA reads TGTGCCAGCTTTGGTAGGGCCTCGACAGATACGCAGTATTTT.

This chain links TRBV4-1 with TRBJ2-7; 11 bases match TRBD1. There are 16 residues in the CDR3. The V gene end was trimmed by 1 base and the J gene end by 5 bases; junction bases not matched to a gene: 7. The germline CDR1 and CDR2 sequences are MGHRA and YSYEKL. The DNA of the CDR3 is TGCGCCAGCAGCCAAGTACCGGGACAGGGGGTCGACGAGCAGTACTTC. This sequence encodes CASSQVPGQGVDEQYF.